The 18 T cell receptor beta chains presented below share a single source sample, sequenced in a study of blood T cell repertoires in COVID-19. Repertoires were generated with immunoSEQ multiplex PCR, while TCRdb's copy carries only in-frame clones and drops some. Here the sample spans fewer than 250,000 clones, about 90% being singletons. Sequenced: PBMCs or T cells enriched from blood (not recorded which). The receptors shown here come from a man aged 45 to 65 who had been exposed to COVID-19.

The J gene is TRBJ2-1, the V gene TRBV12-3 or TRBV12-4, with D possibly being TRBD2 (6 bases). Trimming shortened V by 4 bases and J by 9 bases, and 13 bases separated the two germline ends. The CDR3 runs 13 residues. The CDR3 loop is CASSYPGVFEQFF. The DNA for the CDR3 is TGTGCCAGCAGTTACCCGGGGGTTTTTGAGCAGTTCTTC.

The rearrangement uses TRBV2 and TRBJ1-2; no firm D call. This CDR3 contains 14 residues. Germline V gene lookup returns CDR1 SNHLY and CDR2 FYNNEI. Trimming removed 1 base at V and 3 bases at J, with 9 bases between. The CDR3 reads CASSEDRGYYGYTF. The CDR3 nucleotides are TGTGCCAGCAGTGAAGATCGGGGATACTATGGCTACACCTTC. Looking up the rest from reference TRBV2 and TRBJ1-2 gives the full variable domain: EPEVTQTPSHQVTQMGQEVILRCVPISNHLYFYWYRQILGQKVEFLVSFYNNEISEKSEIFDDQFSVERPDGSNFTLKIRSTKLEDSAMYFCASSEDRGYYGYTFGSGTRLTVV.

The J gene is TRBJ1-1, the V gene TRBV28; D possibly corresponds to TRBD1 (6 bases). Trimming pared 5 bases from V and 4 bases from J, leaving 11 bases between. The CDR3 runs 13 residues. CDR1 MDHEN and CDR2 SYDVKM come from the germline V gene. CDR3 sequence (DNA): TGTGCCAGCAGTGCACAGGGTTTCACTGAAGCTTTCTTT. Residues: CASSAQGFTEAFF.

The rearrangement uses TRBV2 and TRBJ1-6; tentatively, D is TRBD1 (5 bases). Germline CDR1 and CDR2: SNHLY and FYNNEI. The CDR3 runs to 15 residues. The V end was cut by 6 bases, the J end by 7 bases, with 16 bases between. CDR3 coding DNA: TGTGCCAGCAGGTCCAGCCGTGGGGGGAATTCACCCCTCCACTTT. It codes for CASRSSRGGNSPLHF.

The chain recombines TRBV10-2 with TRBJ2-5; weak D call: TRBD1 (6 bases). Per germline, CDR1 WSHSY and CDR2 SAAADI. V lost 6 bases and J lost 8, with 13 bases in between. The CDR3 contains 12 residues. CDR3 in DNA: TGCGCCAGCAGCTCCGGGACAACCACCCAGTACTTC. Translation gives CASSSGTTTQYF.

V gene TRBV11-3 combines with J gene TRBJ1-1, with TRBD1 as a possible D gene (6 bases). Germline V lookup: CDR1 SGHNT, CDR2 YENEEA. The V end lost 0 bases, the J end lost 5 bases, and 10 bases lay between the germline ends. The CDR3 has 14 amino acids. The DNA for the CDR3 is TGTGCCAGCAGCTTAGAGGGGGCTGAGACTGAAGCTTTCTTT. This sequence encodes CASSLEGAETEAFF.

This clone has more than one count but fewer than ten. This chain connects TRBV27 to TRBJ2-7, with D uncertain. Between the trimmed V and J ends, which lost 6 bases and 0 bases, there was a span of 12 bases. The CDR3 runs to 14 residues. CDR1 and CDR2 from the germline V gene are MNHEY and SMNVEV (reference sequence). The CDR3 loop reads CASRSQTDSYEQYV. The CDR3 DNA follows: TGTGCCAGCAGATCCCAGACTGACTCCTACGAGCAGTACGTC.

The chain is built from TRBV7-3 and TRBJ2-3; TRBD2 matches at 7 bases. The CDR3 is made up of 13 amino acids. The ends lost 9 bases at V and 2 bases at J; junction bases unmatched: 5. From germline, CDR1 is SGHTA and CDR2 FQGTGA. The CDR3 DNA reads as TGTGCCAGTCAGCGGGATCCCACAGATACGCAGTATTTT. This translates into CASQRDPTDTQYF.

This chain uses TRBV5-6 with TRBJ2-1, with 7 bases lining up with TRBD2. The CDR3 is made up of 14 amino acids. Germline lookup yields CDR1 SGHDT and CDR2 YYEEEE. V shed 3 bases, J shed 13 bases, and the junction held 13 bases outside the gene matches. The CDR3 sequence: CASSSRDYEALQFF. For the CDR3, the DNA is TGTGCCAGCAGCTCACGGGACTACGAAGCCTTACAGTTCTTC.

This clone occurred once. J is TRBJ1-1 and V is TRBV27, with 9 bases identical to TRBD1. V was clipped by 6 bases and J by 3 bases; unmatched bases: 8. From germline, CDR1 is MNHEY and CDR2 SMNVEV (reference sequence). CDR3 size: 15 residues. The CDR3 DNA follows: TGTGCCAGCAGGCGGACCGGGACAGGGTACACTGAAGCTTTCTTT. Protein product: CASRRTGTGYTEAFF.

This clone has at least ten counts. The V gene is TRBV25-1, the J gene TRBJ2-5; D might be TRBD2 (6 bases). CDR1 is MGHDK, CDR2 SYGVNS, per germline. Trimming stripped 0 bases from V and 7 bases from J, with 9 bases between. The CDR3 has 13 amino acids. Written as DNA, the CDR3 is TGTGCCAGCAGTGAATACCAGGGAGGGACCCAGTACTTC. It codes for CASSEYQGGTQYF.

V gene TRBV5-5 combines with J gene TRBJ1-4; no definite D call. CDR3 length: 16 residues. Trimming cost V 5 bases and J 0 bases, with 14 bases left between them. Looked up from germline, CDR1 is SGHKS and CDR2 is YYEKEE (reference sequence). The CDR3 nucleotides are TGTGCCAGCAGTCCGGAGGGCTTGTCAACTAATGAAAAACTGTTTTTT. Residues: CASSPEGLSTNEKLFF. Full variable domain (outside the CDR3, taken from reference TRBV5-5 and TRBJ1-4): DAGVTQSPTHLIKTRGQQVTLRCSPISGHKSVSWYQQVLGQGPQFIFQYYEKEERGRGNFPDRFSARQFPNYSSELNVNALLLGDSALYLCASSPEGLSTNEKLFFGSGTQLSVL.

The chain employs TRBV5-4 and TRBJ1-2, with TRBD1 matching 8 bases. Trimming took 3 bases from V and 3 from J; bases not matched to a gene: 4. CDR1 is SGHNT and CDR2 is YYREEE in the germline V gene (reference sequence). This CDR3 contains 14 residues. For the CDR3, the DNA is TGTGCCAGCAGCTACGGGACAGGTGACTATGGCTACACCTTC. Protein product: CASSYGTGDYGYTF. Complete variable domain (other parts from reference TRBV5-4 and TRBJ1-2): ETGVTQSPTHLIKTRGQQVTLRCSSQSGHNTVSWYQQALGQGPQFIFQYYREEENGRGNFPPRFSGLQFPNYSSELNVNALELDDSALYLCASSYGTGDYGYTFGSGTRLTVV.

The chain is built from TRBV9 and TRBJ1-3, with a possible D match to TRBD1 (5 bases). Germline V lookup: CDR1 SGDLS, CDR2 YYNGEE. The CDR3 runs 15 residues. V lost 3 bases to trimming and J lost 0 bases, with 10 bases between them. The CDR3: CASSDLDSSGNTIYF. The CDR3 DNA sequence: TGTGCCAGCAGCGACCTTGACAGCTCTGGAAACACCATATATTTT.

The rearrangement links TRBV5-6 to TRBJ2-5, with D maybe TRBD1 (5 bases). The V end lost 1 base, the J end lost 4 bases, and 11 bases lay between the germline ends. The CDR3 is 14 residues long. Per the germline V gene, CDR1 is SGHDT and CDR2 is YYEEEE. For the CDR3, the DNA is TGTGCCAGCAGCTTGTTTGTGCAGGGAGAGACCCAGTACTTC. This sequence encodes CASSLFVQGETQYF.

The chain joins TRBV11-3 to TRBJ2-7; possible D gene TRBD1, 6 bases. This CDR3 comprises 14 residues. Trimming cost V 3 bases and J 3 bases, with 12 bases left between them. The germline V gene encodes CDR1 SGHNT and CDR2 YENEEA. The CDR3 nucleotides read TGTGCCAGCAGCTTGCAGGGACAAAACTACGAGCAGTACGTC. Residues: CASSLQGQNYEQYV.

V usage is TRBV30 and J usage is TRBJ2-1; 10 bases are shared with TRBD2. Germline values: CDR1 GTSNPN, CDR2 SVGIG (reference sequence). The CDR3 is 15 amino acids. Trimming removed 3 bases from V and 7 bases from J; junction bases left unmatched: 9. The CDR3 nucleotides are TGTGCCTGGAGCCCTGGGGAACTAGCGGGAAATGAGCAGTTCTTC. Translation: CAWSPGELAGNEQFF.

J is TRBJ1-5 and V is TRBV2, with TRBD1 matching over 9 bases. Trimming removed 4 bases from V and 4 bases from J; junction bases left unmatched: 8. This CDR3 is built from 16 residues. Germline CDR1 reads SNHLY; CDR2 reads FYNNEI. Here the CDR3 DNA reads TGTGCCAGCAGTGCCCCTCAGGGACAGGGAAATCAGCCCCAGCATTTT. Its translation is CASSAPQGQGNQPQHF.